This T cell receptor (beta chain) was identified in a study of blood T cells in healthy people across ages. Study-wide findings and caveats: Both higher diversity and more naive CD4+ cells marked long-lived donors when set against aged donors. A strong correlation was found between TCR beta diversity and the percentage of naive T cells.

Germline V gene lookup returns CDR1 SGDLS and CDR2 YYNGEE. V was pared by 4 bases and J by 1 base, with 20 bases between. The CDR3 runs to 17 residues. As for this clonotype: The antigen remains unidentified.

Sample-barcoded 5' priming and a J-beta primer mix drove a second PCR of 7 to 11 cycles. Unique molecular identifiers of 12 random nucleotides labeled each cDNA. TCRdb re-called the 5' RACE reads through MiXCR, storing one row per CDR3 protein. The profile shows approximately 1.5 million distinct CDR3 sequences, 42% of them singletons. This rearrangement joins TRBV9 to TRBJ1-1; D perhaps matches TRBD1 (6 bases). The source is a woman aged 18-35 years in good health. The sequenced material came from blood. CDR3 loop: CASSPRGGTQGNTEAFF. The CDR3 coding sequence is TGTGCCAGCAGCCCGCGGGGGGGCACCCAAGGGAACACTGAAGCTTTCTTT. Looking up the rest from reference TRBV9 and TRBJ1-1 gives the full variable domain: DSGVTQTPKHLITATGQRVTLRCSPRSGDLSVYWYQQSLDQGLQFLIQYYNGEERAKGNILERFSAQQFPDLHSELNLSSLELGDSALYFCASSPRGGTQGNTEAFFGQGTRLTVV.